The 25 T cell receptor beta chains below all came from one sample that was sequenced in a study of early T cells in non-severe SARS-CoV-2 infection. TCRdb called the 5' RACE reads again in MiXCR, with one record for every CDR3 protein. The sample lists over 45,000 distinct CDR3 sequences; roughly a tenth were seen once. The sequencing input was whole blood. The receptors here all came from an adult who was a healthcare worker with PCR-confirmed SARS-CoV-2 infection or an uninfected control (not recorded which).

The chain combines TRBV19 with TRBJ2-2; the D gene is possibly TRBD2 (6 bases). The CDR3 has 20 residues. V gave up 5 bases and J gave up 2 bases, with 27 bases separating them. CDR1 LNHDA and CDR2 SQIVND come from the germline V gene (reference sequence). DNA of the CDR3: TGTGCCAGTAGTCCCCCTAGGCCATCCGTCGGCGGGGTAAACACCGGGGAGCTGTTTTTT. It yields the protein CASSPPRPSVGGVNTGELFF.

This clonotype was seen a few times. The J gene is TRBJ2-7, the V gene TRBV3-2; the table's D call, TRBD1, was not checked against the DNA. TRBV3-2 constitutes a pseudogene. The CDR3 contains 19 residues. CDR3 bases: TGTGCCAGCAGCCAAGGCGAGGAGGACAGGGGGCAGCGACGATACGAGCAGTACTTC. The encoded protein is CASSQGEEDRGQRRYEQYF.

The CDR3, as DNA: TGCAGTGCCCGGACTAGCGGGACCTCCTACGAGCAGTACTTC. Translation: CSARTSGTSYEQYF. The rearrangement links TRBV20-1 to TRBJ2-7; 12 nucleotides agree with TRBD2. The CDR3 contains 14 residues. The V and J ends lost 6 bases and 0 bases, in that order; junction bases with no gene match: 3. Germline CDR1 DFQATT, CDR2 SNEGSKA (reference sequence).

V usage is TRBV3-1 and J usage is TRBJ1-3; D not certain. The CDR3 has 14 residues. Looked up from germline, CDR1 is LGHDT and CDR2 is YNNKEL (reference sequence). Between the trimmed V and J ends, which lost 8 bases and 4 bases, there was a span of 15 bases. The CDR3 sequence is CASGSAAGGNTIYF. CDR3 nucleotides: TGTGCCAGCGGAAGCGCGGCAGGAGGAAACACCATATATTTT.

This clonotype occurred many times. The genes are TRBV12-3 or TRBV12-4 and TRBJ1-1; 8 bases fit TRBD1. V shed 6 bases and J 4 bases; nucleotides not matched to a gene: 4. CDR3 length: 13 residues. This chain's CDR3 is CASSNDRGTEAFF. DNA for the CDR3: TGTGCCAGCAGCAACGACAGGGGCACTGAAGCTTTCTTT.

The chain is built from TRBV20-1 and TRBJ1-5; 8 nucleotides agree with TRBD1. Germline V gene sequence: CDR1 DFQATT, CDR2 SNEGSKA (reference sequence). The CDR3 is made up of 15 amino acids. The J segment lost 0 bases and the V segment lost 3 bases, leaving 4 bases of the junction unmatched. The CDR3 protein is CSASQGASSNQPQHF. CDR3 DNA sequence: TGCAGTGCTAGTCAGGGGGCGTCTAGCAATCAGCCCCAGCATTTT.

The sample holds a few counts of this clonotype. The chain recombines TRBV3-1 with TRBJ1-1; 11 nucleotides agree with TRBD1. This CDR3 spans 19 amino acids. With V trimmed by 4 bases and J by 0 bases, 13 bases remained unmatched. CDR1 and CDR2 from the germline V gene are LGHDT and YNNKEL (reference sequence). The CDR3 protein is CASSRYFSGTGGLNTEAFF. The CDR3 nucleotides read TGTGCCAGCAGCCGATACTTTTCCGGGACAGGGGGATTGAACACTGAAGCTTTCTTT.

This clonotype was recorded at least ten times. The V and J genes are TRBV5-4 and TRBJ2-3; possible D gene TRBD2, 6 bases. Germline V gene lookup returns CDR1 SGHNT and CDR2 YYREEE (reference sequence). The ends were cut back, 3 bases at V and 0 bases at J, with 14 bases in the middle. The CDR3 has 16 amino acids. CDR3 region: CASSSSGLASTDTQYF. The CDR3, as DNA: TGTGCCAGCAGCTCGTCGGGGCTAGCGAGCACAGATACGCAGTATTTT.

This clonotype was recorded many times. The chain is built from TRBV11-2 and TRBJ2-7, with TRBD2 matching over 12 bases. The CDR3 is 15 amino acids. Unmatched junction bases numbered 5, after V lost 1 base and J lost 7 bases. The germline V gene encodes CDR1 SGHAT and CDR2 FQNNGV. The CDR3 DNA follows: TGTGCCAGCAGCTTAGTTTCTAGCGGGAGGGGTGAGCAGTACTTC. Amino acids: CASSLVSSGRGEQYF.

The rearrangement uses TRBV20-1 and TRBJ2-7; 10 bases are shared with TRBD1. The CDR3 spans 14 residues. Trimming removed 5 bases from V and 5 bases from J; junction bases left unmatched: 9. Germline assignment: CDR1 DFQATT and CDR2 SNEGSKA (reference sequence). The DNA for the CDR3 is TGCAGTGCTGGGGGCGGGACAGGGGTCAACGAGCAGTACTTC. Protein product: CSAGGGTGVNEQYF.

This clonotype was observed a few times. The CDR3 DNA follows: TGTGCCAGCAGCGTCCGCGGGACAGGGGGCACCGAGCAGTTCTTC. Amino acids: CASSVRGTGGTEQFF. The chain carries TRBV11-2 and TRBJ2-1, with 12 bases lining up with TRBD1. With 5 bases clipped from V and 10 bases from J, the junction kept 9 bases outside the gene matches. The CDR3 extends over 15 amino acids. The germline gives CDR1 SGHAT, CDR2 FQNNGV.

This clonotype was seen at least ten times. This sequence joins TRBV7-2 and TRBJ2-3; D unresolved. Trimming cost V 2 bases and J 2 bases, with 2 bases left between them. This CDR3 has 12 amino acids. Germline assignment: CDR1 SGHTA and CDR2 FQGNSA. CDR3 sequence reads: CASSLPTDTQYF. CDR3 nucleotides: TGTGCCAGCAGCTTACCCACAGATACGCAGTATTTT.

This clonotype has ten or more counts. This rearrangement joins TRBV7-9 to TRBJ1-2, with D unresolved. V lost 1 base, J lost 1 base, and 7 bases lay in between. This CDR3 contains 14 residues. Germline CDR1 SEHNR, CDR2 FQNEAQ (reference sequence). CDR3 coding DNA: TGTGCCAGCAGCTTAGGATCCCTTAACTATGGCTACACCTTC. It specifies CASSLGSLNYGYTF.

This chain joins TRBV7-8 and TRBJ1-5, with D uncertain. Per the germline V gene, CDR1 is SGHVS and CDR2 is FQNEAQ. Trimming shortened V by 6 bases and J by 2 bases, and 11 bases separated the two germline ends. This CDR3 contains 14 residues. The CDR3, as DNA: TGTGCCAGCAGGCCTACAGCGGGCAATCAGCCCCAGCATTTT. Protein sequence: CASRPTAGNQPQHF. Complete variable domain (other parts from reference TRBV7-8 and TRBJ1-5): GAGVSQSPRYKVAKRGQDVALRCDPISGHVSLFWYQQALGQGPEFLTYFQNEAQLDKSGLPSDRFFAERPEGSVSTLKIQRTQQEDSAVYLCASRPTAGNQPQHFGDGTRLSIL.

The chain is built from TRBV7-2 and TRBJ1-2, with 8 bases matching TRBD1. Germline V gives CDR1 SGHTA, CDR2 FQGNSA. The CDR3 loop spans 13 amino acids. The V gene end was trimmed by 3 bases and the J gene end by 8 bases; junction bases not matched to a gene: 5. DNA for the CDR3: TGTGCCAGCAGCTTCTCTTCAGGGGGCGGCTACACCTTC. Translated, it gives CASSFSSGGGYTF. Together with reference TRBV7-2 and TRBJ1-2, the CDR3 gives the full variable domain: GAGVSQSPSNKVTEKGKDVELRCDPISGHTALYWYRQSLGQGLEFLIYFQGNSAPDKSGLPSDRFSAERTGGSVSTLTIQRTQQEDSAVYLCASSFSSGGGYTFGSGTRLTVV.

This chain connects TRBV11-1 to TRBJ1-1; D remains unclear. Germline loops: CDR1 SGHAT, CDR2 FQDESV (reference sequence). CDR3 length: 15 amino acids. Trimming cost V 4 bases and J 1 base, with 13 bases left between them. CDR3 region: CASSWNPTRNTEAFF. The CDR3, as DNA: TGTGCCAGCAGCTGGAACCCTACCAGGAACACTGAAGCTTTCTTT.

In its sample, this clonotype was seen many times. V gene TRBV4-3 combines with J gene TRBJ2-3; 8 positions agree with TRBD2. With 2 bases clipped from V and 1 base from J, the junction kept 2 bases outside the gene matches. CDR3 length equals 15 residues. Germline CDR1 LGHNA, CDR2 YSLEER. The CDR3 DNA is TGCGCCAGCAGCCAACTGACTAGCGGCACAGATACGCAGTATTTT. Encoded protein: CASSQLTSGTDTQYF.

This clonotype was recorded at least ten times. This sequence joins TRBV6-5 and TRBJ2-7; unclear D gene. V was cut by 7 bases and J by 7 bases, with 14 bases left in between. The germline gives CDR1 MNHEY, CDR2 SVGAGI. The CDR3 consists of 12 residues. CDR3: CASTNMGREQYF. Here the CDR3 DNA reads TGTGCCAGCACCAACATGGGAAGGGAGCAGTACTTC.

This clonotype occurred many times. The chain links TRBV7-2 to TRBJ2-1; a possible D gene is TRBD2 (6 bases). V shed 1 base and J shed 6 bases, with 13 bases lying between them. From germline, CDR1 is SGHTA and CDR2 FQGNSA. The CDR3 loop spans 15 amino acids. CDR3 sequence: CASSLGLLGLNEQFF. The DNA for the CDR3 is TGTGCCAGCAGCTTAGGGCTACTGGGACTCAATGAGCAGTTCTTC. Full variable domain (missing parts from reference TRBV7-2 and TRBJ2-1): GAGVSQSPSNKVTEKGKDVELRCDPISGHTALYWYRQSLGQGLEFLIYFQGNSAPDKSGLPSDRFSAERTGGSVSTLTIQRTQQEDSAVYLCASSLGLLGLNEQFFGPGTRLTVL.

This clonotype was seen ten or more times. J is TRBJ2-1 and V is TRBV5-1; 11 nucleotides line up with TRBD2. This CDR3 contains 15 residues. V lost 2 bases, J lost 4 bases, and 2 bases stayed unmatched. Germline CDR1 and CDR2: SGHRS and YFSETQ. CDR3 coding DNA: TGCGCCAGCAGCTTCGGGACTAGCGGATACAATGAGCAGTTCTTC. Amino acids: CASSFGTSGYNEQFF.

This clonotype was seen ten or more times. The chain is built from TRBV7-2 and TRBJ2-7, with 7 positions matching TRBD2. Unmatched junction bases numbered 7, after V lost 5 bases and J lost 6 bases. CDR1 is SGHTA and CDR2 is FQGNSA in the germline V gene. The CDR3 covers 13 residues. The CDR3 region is CASSAEGGREQYF. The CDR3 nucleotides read TGTGCCAGCAGCGCTGAGGGAGGGCGCGAGCAGTACTTC. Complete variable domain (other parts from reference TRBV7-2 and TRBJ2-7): GAGVSQSPSNKVTEKGKDVELRCDPISGHTALYWYRQSLGQGLEFLIYFQGNSAPDKSGLPSDRFSAERTGGSVSTLTIQRTQQEDSAVYLCASSAEGGREQYFGPGTRLTVT.

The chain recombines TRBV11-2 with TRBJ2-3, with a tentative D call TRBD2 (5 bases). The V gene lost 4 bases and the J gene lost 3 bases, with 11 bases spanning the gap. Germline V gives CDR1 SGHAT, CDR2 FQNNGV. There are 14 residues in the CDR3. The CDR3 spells CASSSGFGTDTQYF. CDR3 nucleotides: TGTGCCAGCAGCTCGGGATTTGGAACAGATACGCAGTATTTT.

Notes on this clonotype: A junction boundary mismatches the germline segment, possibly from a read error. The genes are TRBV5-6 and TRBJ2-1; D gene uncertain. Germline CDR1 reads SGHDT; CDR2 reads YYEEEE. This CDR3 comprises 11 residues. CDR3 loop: CASSFYNEEFF. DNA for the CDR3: TGTGCCAGCAGCTTCTACAATGAGGAGTTCTTC.

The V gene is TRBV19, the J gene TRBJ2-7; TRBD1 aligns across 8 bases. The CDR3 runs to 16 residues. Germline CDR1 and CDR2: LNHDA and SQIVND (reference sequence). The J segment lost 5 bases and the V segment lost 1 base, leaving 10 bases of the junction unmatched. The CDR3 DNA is TGTGCCAGTAGTATAGCCTGGGACAGGCCGGTCCACGAGCAGTACTTC. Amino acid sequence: CASSIAWDRPVHEQYF.

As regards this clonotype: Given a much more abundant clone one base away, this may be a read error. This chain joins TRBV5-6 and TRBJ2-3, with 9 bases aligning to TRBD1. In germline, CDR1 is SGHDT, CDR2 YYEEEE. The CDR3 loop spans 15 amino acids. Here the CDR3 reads CASSLGGQGIDMQYF. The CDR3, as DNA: TGTGCCAGCAGCCTAGGGGGACAGGGAATAGATATGCAGTATTTT.